This TCR beta chain was identified in a study of identical twins. Template switching (which added a universal primer site) was used, and cDNA carried unique molecular identifiers. Each CDR3 protein is one row after TCRdb ran MiXCR on the 5' RACE reads. Of under 250,000 distinct CDR3 sequences in the sample, around a tenth were seen once. Donors uniformly comprised healthy Caucasians. Study-wide points: Within beta out-of-frame sequences, the excess sharing observed between twins was weaker. Whereas memory repertoires showed no such difference, abundant cord blood beta clonotypes carried fewer insertions.

Trimming shortened V by 0 bases and J by 0 bases, and 15 bases separated the two germline ends. CDR3 length equals 18 residues. On this clonotype: Its matching antigen is unknown.

The TCR comes from a woman aged 18-29 years in good health. J is TRBJ2-1 and V is TRBV12-3 or TRBV12-4, with D perhaps TRBD2 (6 bases). What was sequenced was memory (CD45RO+) T cells sorted from blood. The CDR3 coding sequence is TGTGCCAGCAGTTTAGCCCCCCTAGCGAGTAGCTCCTACAATGAGCAGTTCTTC. Its translation: CASSLAPLASSSYNEQFF.